The 16 T cell receptor beta chains presented below share a single source sample, sequenced in a study of blood T cell repertoires in COVID-19. Some clones are missing from TCRdb's copy, which holds only in-frame ones; the method was immunoSEQ multiplex PCR. The sample comprises hundreds of thousands of clones, just under 90% of which are singletons, and 10% rests with the top ten. What was sequenced was PBMCs or T cells enriched from blood (not recorded which). These receptors were obtained from a woman aged 45-65 years who had recovered from COVID-19.

V and J are TRBV6-6 and TRBJ2-2; D is ambiguous. CDR3 length: 12 residues. Germline V gives CDR1 MNHNY, CDR2 SVGAGI (reference sequence). V was trimmed by 9 bases and J by 4 bases, leaving 9 bases between them. The CDR3 DNA reads as TGTGCCAGTCTCCGCGGCACCGGGGAGCTGTTTTTT. Translated: CASLRGTGELFF.

V usage is TRBV13 and J usage is TRBJ1-1; tentatively, D is TRBD1 (6 bases). V lost 5 bases to trimming and J lost 1 base, with 17 bases between them. The CDR3 length is 16 residues. The germline V gene has CDR1 PRHDT and CDR2 FYEKMQ (reference sequence). CDR3 nucleotide sequence: TGTGCCAGCAGCACCGTAAAGACAGGTCGGAACACTGAAGCTTTCTTT. This codes for CASSTVKTGRNTEAFF.

This clone was detected once. This chain links TRBV2 with TRBJ1-3, with 7 bases aligning to TRBD1. The germline V gene has CDR1 SNHLY and CDR2 FYNNEI. There are 14 residues in the CDR3. V lost 6 bases to trimming and J lost 3 bases; unmatched junction nucleotides: 5. The CDR3 DNA follows: TGTGCCAGCAGCAAGACAGGGAATGGAAACACCATATATTTT. Its translation is CASSKTGNGNTIYF.

This clone was found once. This chain joins TRBV2 and TRBJ1-2, with 9 positions matching TRBD1. Per germline, CDR1 SNHLY and CDR2 FYNNEI. V was clipped by 4 bases and J by 1 base; unmatched bases: 13. This CDR3 is 18 amino acids long. For the CDR3, the DNA is TGTGCCAGCAGTGGGGAGGGGGACAGGGCAGCTTTTAACTATGGCTACACCTTC. It is translated as CASSGEGDRAAFNYGYTF.

Here the CDR3 DNA reads TGTGCCAGCAGCCCCCGCCGGGCAGGGGGTTTGAGAGAGACCCAGTACTTC. This encodes CASSPRRAGGLRETQYF. This chain links TRBV9 with TRBJ2-5; TRBD1 agrees at 7 bases. CDR1 and CDR2 from the germline V gene are SGDLS and YYNGEE. The CDR3 runs 17 residues. Trimming removed 4 bases from V and 4 bases from J; junction bases left unmatched: 16.

The rearrangement joins TRBV2 to TRBJ2-4; D is possibly TRBD1 (6 bases). V was shortened by 1 base and J by 1 base, with 14 bases between the two germline ends. Germline-derived CDR1 and CDR2 are SNHLY and FYNNEI. The CDR3 is 17 residues long. The CDR3 region is CASSEDRVTRAKNIQYF. The CDR3 DNA reads TGTGCCAGCAGTGAAGACAGGGTGACTCGGGCCAAAAACATTCAGTACTTC.

V is TRBV4-3 and J is TRBJ2-6; perhaps TRBD2 as D (5 bases). Trimming removed 1 base at V and 2 bases at J, with 6 bases between. Germline lookup yields CDR1 LGHNA and CDR2 YSLEER. This CDR3 comprises 15 residues. The DNA of the CDR3 is TGCGCCAGCAGCCAAGCCGGGACTGGGGCCAACGTCCTGACTTTC. Translated: CASSQAGTGANVLTF.

J is TRBJ2-3 and V is TRBV19; tentatively, D is TRBD2 (6 bases). Trimming left V 1 base short and J 2 bases short, with 10 bases between. The CDR3 totals 15 residues. Per the germline V gene, CDR1 is LNHDA and CDR2 is SQIVND (reference sequence). The CDR3 sequence: CASSIGGAPTDTQYF. DNA for the CDR3: TGTGCCAGTAGTATAGGCGGGGCACCCACAGATACGCAGTATTTT. Filled out from reference TRBV19 and TRBJ2-3, the complete variable domain reads DGGITQSPKYLFRKEGQNVTLSCEQNLNHDAMYWYRQDPGQGLRLIYYSQIVNDFQKGDIAEGYSVSREKKESFPLTVTSAQKNPTAFYLCASSIGGAPTDTQYFGPGTRLTVL.

V is TRBV28 and J is TRBJ2-3, with 7 bases aligning to TRBD1. The CDR3 is made up of 18 amino acids. V was clipped by 8 bases and J by 6 bases; unmatched bases: 23. Germline lookup yields CDR1 MDHEN and CDR2 SYDVKM. CDR3 bases: TGTGCCAGCGTACCCGGGGAACAGGGGTTTAGTGTTGGGGATACGCAGTATTTT. Translation: CASVPGEQGFSVGDTQYF. Using reference TRBV28 and TRBJ2-3 for the parts outside the CDR3, the full variable domain is DVKVTQSSRYLVKRTGEKVFLECVQDMDHENMFWYRQDPGLGLRLIYFSYDVKMKEKGDIPEGYSVSREKKERFSLILESASTNQTSMYLCASVPGEQGFSVGDTQYFGPGTRLTVL.

The CDR3 DNA follows: TGTGCCAGCAGCTTAAGTCCAGGGGGCAGCCGCTTTAATGAAAAACTGTTTTTT. Protein product: CASSLSPGGSRFNEKLFF. This chain links TRBV7-2 with TRBJ1-4, with 8 bases fitting TRBD1. The germline gives CDR1 SGHTA, CDR2 FQGNSA. With V trimmed by 2 bases and J by 4 bases, 12 bases remained unmatched. This CDR3 region has 18 residues.

V and J are TRBV5-6 and TRBJ1-1; 7 nucleotides match TRBD1. The CDR3 loop spans 15 amino acids. J lost 1 base, V lost 5 bases, and 8 bases had no gene match. The V gene's germline CDR1 is SGHDT and CDR2 YYEEEE. CDR3 sequence reads: CASRVYGTANTEAFF. In DNA form, the CDR3 reads TGTGCCAGCAGGGTATACGGGACAGCGAACACTGAAGCTTTCTTT.

The CDR3 reads CASTRDRLSSQPQHF. CDR3 coding DNA: TGTGCCAGCACCAGGGACAGGCTCTCTAGTCAGCCCCAGCATTTT. The J gene is TRBJ1-5, the V gene TRBV5-8, with 8 nucleotides matching TRBD1. The CDR3 sequence is 15 residues long. The germline gives CDR1 SGHTS, CDR2 YDEGEE. The trim removed 6 bases at V and 6 bases at J, leaving 11 bases unmatched.

V usage is TRBV28 and J usage is TRBJ1-2; D is perhaps TRBD1 (5 bases). In germline, CDR1 is MDHEN, CDR2 SYDVKM. The CDR3 covers 15 residues. The germline V and J ends were trimmed by 11 bases and 7 bases, with 26 bases remaining between them. CDR3 in DNA: TGTGCCGGGGCGGGGGAGAAGACCCGACCCGGTGGCTACACCTTC. Its protein product is CAGAGEKTRPGGYTF.

The chain combines TRBV24-1 with TRBJ2-2, with a weak D call TRBD2 (5 bases). CDR1 and CDR2 from the germline V gene are KGHDR and SFDVKD. This CDR3 has 16 amino acids. The ends were cut back, 6 bases at V and 1 base at J, with 14 bases in the middle. CDR3 loop: CATSSNRGMNTGELFF. CDR3 bases: TGTGCCACCAGTTCAAACCGGGGAATGAACACCGGGGAGCTGTTTTTT.

This clone has only one observation. This chain links TRBV20-1 with TRBJ2-7; perhaps TRBD2 as D (5 bases). This CDR3 is built from 14 residues. Germline CDR1 DFQATT, CDR2 SNEGSKA (reference sequence). V lost 3 bases and J lost 1, with 13 bases in between. CDR3 sequence (DNA): TGCAGTGCTAGTTTTCCAGGCGGGTCCTACGAGCAGTACTTC. Translating it yields CSASFPGGSYEQYF.

The chain uses TRBV19 and TRBJ1-2, with D uncertain. Trimming removed 6 bases from V and 5 bases from J, with 13 bases in between. Germline CDR1 is LNHDA and CDR2 is SQIVND (reference sequence). The CDR3 is 13 residues long. CDR3 amino acids: CASRRGVTYGYTF. The CDR3, as DNA: TGTGCCAGTAGGCGCGGGGTGACTTATGGCTACACCTTC.